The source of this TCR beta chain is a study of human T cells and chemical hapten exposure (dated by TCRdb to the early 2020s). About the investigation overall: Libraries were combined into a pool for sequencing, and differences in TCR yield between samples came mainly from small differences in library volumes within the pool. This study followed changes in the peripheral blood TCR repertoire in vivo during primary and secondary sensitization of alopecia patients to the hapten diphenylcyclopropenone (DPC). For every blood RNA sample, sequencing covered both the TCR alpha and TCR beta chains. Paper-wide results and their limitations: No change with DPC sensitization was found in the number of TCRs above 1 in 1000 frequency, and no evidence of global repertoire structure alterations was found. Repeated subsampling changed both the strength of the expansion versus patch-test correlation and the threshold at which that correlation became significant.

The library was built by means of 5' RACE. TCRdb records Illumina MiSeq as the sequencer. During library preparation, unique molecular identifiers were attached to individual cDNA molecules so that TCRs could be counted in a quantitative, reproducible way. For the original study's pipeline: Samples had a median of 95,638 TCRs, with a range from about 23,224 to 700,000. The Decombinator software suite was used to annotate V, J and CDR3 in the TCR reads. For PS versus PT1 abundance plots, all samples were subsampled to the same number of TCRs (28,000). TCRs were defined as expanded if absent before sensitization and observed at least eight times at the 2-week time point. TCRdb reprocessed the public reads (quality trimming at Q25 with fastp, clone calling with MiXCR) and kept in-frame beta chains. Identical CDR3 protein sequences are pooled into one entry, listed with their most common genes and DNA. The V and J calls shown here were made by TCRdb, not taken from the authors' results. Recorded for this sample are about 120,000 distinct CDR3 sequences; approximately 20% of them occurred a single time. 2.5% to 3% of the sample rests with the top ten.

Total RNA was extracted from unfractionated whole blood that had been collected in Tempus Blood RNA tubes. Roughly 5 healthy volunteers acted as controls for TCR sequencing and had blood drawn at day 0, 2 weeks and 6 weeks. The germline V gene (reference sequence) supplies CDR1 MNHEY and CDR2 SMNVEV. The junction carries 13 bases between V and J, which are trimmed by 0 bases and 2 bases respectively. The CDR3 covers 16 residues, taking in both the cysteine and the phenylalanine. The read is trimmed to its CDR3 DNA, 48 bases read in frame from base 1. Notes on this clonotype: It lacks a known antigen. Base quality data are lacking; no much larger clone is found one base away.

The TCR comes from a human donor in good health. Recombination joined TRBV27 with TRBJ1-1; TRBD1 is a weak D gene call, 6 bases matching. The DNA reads TGTGCCAGCAGTTTATCAGGGGGGGGTATAAACACTGAAGCTTTCTTT. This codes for CASSLSGGGINTEAFF.